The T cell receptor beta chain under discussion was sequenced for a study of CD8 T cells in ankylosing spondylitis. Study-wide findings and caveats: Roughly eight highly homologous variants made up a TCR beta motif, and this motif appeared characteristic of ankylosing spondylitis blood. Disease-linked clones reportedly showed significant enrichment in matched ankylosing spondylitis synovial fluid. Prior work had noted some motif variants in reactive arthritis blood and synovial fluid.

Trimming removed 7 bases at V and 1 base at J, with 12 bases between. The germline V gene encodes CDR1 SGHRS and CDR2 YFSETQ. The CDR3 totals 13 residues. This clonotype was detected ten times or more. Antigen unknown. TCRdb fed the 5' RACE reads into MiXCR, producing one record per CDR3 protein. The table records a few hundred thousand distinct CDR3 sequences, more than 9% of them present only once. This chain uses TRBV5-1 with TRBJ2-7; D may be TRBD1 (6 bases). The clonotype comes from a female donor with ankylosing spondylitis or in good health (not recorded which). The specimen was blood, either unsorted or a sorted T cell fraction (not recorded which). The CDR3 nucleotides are TGCGCCAGCTCGACAGGTCAGTCCTACGAGCAGTACTTC. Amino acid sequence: CASSTGQSYEQYF.